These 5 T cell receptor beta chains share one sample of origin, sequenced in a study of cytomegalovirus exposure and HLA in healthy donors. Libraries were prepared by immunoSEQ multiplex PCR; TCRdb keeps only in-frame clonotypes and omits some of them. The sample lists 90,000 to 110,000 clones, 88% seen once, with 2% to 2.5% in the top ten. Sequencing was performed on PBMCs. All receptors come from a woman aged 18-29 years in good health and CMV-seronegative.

As DNA, the CDR3 is TGTGCCAGCAGCCAAGATGGAGGGGGGGACGGAAACACCATATATTTT. This gives the protein CASSQDGGGDGNTIYF. This chain links TRBV4-2 with TRBJ1-3; TRBD1 is a possible D gene (6 bases). Germline V gives CDR1 LGHNA, CDR2 YNFKEQ. V shed 0 bases and J shed 4 bases, with 13 bases lying between them. This CDR3 is built from 16 residues.

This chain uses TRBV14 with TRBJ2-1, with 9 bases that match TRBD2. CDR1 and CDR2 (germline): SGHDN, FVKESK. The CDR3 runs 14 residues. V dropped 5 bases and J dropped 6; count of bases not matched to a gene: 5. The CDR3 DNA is TGTGCCAGCAGCGCTACGCGGGGGGGCAATGAGCAGTTCTTC. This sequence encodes CASSATRGGNEQFF.

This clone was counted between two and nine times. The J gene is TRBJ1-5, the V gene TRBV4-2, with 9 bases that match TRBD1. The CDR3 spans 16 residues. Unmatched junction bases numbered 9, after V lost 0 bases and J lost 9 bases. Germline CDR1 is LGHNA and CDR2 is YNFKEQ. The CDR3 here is CASSQDLWTGDWPQHF. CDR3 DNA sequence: TGTGCCAGCAGCCAAGATCTGTGGACAGGGGATTGGCCCCAGCATTTT.

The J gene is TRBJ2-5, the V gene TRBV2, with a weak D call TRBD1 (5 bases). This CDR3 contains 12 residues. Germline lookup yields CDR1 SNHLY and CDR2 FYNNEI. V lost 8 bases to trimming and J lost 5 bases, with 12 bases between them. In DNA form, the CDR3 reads TGTGCCAGCTCCCCAGGGTTGGAGACCCAGTACTTC. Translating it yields CASSPGLETQYF.

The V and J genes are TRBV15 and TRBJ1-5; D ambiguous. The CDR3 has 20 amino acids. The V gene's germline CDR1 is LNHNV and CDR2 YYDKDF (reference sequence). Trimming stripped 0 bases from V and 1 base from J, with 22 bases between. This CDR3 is CATSRDGPWVGDLSNQPQHF. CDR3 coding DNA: TGTGCCACCAGCAGAGATGGTCCGTGGGTAGGAGACCTCAGCAATCAGCCCCAGCATTTT.